This passage covers 21 T cell receptor beta chains from one sample sequenced in a study of CD8+ T cells in alopecia areata. cDNA serving as the sequencing template came from extracted, reverse transcribed RNA. Generated by immunoSEQ multiplex PCR, the TCRdb table keeps only in-frame clones and is missing some. The sample yields 200,000 to 300,000 clones, without any singletons. The pooled cutaneous lymph node cells were sorted using several markers (CD4, CD8alpha, NKG2D, NKG2ACE and others). The sequencing input was CD4+ T cells sorted from a lymph node. Source of these receptors: a C3H/HeJ mouse with alopecia areata. For the strain, the MHC haplotype given is H2-k.

Only a few counts were recorded for this clone. Genes and germline come from the mouse. The CDR3 end falls 3 residues outside the read, so it is completed with the germline J gene. V and J are TRBV13-2 and TRBJ1-6, with 7 bases matching TRBD1. TRBJ1-6 is placed among ORFs of uncertain function. This CDR3 is built from 16 residues. Germline V gene data show CDR1 as NNHNN and CDR2 as SYGAGS (reference sequence). Germline trimming cut 0 bases from V and 2 bases from J; bases unmatched to any gene: 2. The CDR3: CASGDATGAYNSPLYF. Partial CDR3 DNA: TGTGCCAGCGGTGATGCTACAGGGGCCTATAATTCGCCC.

A remark on this clone: Gene labels here are mouse ones. Sequencing ends 4 residues short of the CDR3 end; the germline J gene provides the rest. This chain joins TRBV13-3 and TRBJ2-3; 7 nucleotides match TRBD2. The CDR3 is 15 amino acids. The V gene end was trimmed by 0 bases and the J gene end by 4 bases; junction bases not matched to a gene: 5. The germline V gene has CDR1 NNHDY and CDR2 SYVADS. CDR3 amino acids: CASSDAWGSSETLYF. The part of the CDR3 DNA that was read is TGTGCCAGCAGTGATGCCTGGGGGAGTTCAGAA.

Worth noting for this clone: Genes and germline come from the mouse. The read finishes 4 residues shy of the CDR3 end, and the germline J gene is used to complete it. The gene calls are TRBV13-1 and TRBJ2-1, with D tentatively TRBD1 (6 bases). This CDR3 contains 15 residues. CDR1 is NSHNY, CDR2 SYGAGN, per germline. Between the trimmed V and J ends, which lost 3 bases and 4 bases, there was a span of 14 bases. The CDR3: CASSVVPGQYAEQFF. CDR3 DNA (partial): TGTGCCAGCAGTGTCGTCCCGGGACAATATGCT.

With regard to this clone: Genes and germline come from the mouse. The observed sequence ends 4 residues before the CDR3 terminus, with the missing tail filled in from the germline J gene. The chain recombines TRBV13-2 with TRBJ2-7; D possibly corresponds to TRBD1 (6 bases). There are 13 residues in the CDR3. CDR1 and CDR2 from the germline V gene are NNHNN and SYGAGS (reference sequence). Trimming left V 2 bases short and J 0 bases short, with 6 bases between. The CDR3 loop reads CASGEDSSYEQYF. Partial CDR3 DNA: TGTGCCAGCGGTGAGGACAGCTCCTAT.

Comment on this clone: Gene names are the mouse ones. The sequenced fragment ends 4 residues before the CDR3 boundary, so the rest is inferred from the germline J gene. The chain joins TRBV13-1 to TRBJ2-3, with TRBD1 matching 9 bases. V was pared by 5 bases and J by 3 bases, with 10 bases of the junction left unmatched. The CDR3 has 16 amino acids. CDR1 NSHNY and CDR2 SYGAGN come from the germline V gene. The CDR3 is CASRPGTGKGAETLYF. The part of the CDR3 DNA that was read is TGTGCCAGCAGGCCCGGGACAGGGAAGGGGGCAGAA.

The sample holds a few counts of this clone. Genes and germline are mouse. The sequence runs out 3 residues before the end of the CDR3; the remainder is reconstructed from the germline J gene. V gene TRBV13-3 combines with J gene TRBJ1-6, with a weak D call TRBD1 (6 bases). TRBJ1-6 is treated as an ORF (open reading frame) with a function not yet certain. Trimming stripped 3 bases from V and 3 bases from J, with 7 bases between. This CDR3 is built from 14 residues. The germline CDR1 and CDR2 sequences are NNHDY and SYVADS. CDR3 sequence: CASSAGHYNSPLYF. CDR3 DNA, as far as it was read: TGTGCCAGCAGTGCGGGACACTATAATTCGCCC.

On this clone itself: Mouse gene names apply. Other DNA sequences within the sample encode an identical CDR3. The sequenced CDR3 bases are TGTGCCAGCAGTCCGACAGGGAATTCGCCC. As protein: CASSPTGNSP. The whole CDR3 protein is CASSPTGNSPLYF. The rearrangement links TRBV19 to TRBJ1-6; 7 bases are a match to TRBD1. The CDR3 end falls 3 residues outside the read, so it is completed with the germline J gene. TRBJ1-6 is reported as an ORF; its role is uncertain. V dropped 4 bases and J dropped 7; count of bases not matched to a gene: 2. This CDR3 has 13 amino acids. Per germline, CDR1 FNHDT and CDR2 SITEND (reference sequence).

A word on this clone: Genes here carry mouse names. From the germline J gene comes the end of the CDR3, since the read stops 4 residues before it. The chain is built from TRBV13-2 and TRBJ1-1; perhaps TRBD1 as D (6 bases). Trimming pared 1 base from V and 1 base from J, leaving 8 bases between. The CDR3 is 14 residues long. The germline V gene encodes CDR1 NNHNN and CDR2 SYGAGS (reference sequence). The sequenced CDR3 bases are TGTGCCAGCGGTGATAGCAGGGGAAACACA. It yields the protein CASGDSRGNT. The whole CDR3 region reads CASGDSRGNTEVFF.

As for this clone: Mouse gene names and germline throughout. The read ends 4 residues early relative to the CDR3; the germline J gene fills the gap. V gene TRBV19 combines with J gene TRBJ2-5; D ambiguous. Germline V lookup: CDR1 FNHDT, CDR2 SITEND (reference sequence). V dropped 3 bases and J dropped 0 bases, with 11 bases sitting between them. This CDR3 region has 15 residues. This CDR3 is CASSTDTSNQDTQYF. Partial CDR3 DNA: TGTGCCAGCAGTACCGACACGTCTAACCAAGAC.

This clone was seen a few times. These gene names are mouse names. Partial CDR3 DNA: TGTGCCAGCAGTGATTACTGGGGGGGCTATGCT. Encoded protein: CASSDYWGGYA. The full CDR3 sequence reads CASSDYWGGYAEQFF. This chain joins TRBV13-1 and TRBJ2-1; TRBD2 agrees at 10 bases. The read finishes 4 residues shy of the CDR3 end, and the germline J gene is used to complete it. The CDR3 has 15 residues. V was pared by 1 base and J by 3 bases, with 1 base of the junction left unmatched. Germline loops: CDR1 NSHNY, CDR2 SYGAGN.

This clone occurred a few times. Gene names and germline refer to mouse. The read halts 4 residues ahead of the CDR3 end, with the missing end drawn from the germline J gene. This CDR3 is also generated by other DNA sequences in the sample. This chain joins TRBV19 and TRBJ2-4; D is unclear. Trimming cost V 4 bases and J 1 base, with 4 bases left between them. Germline V gene sequence: CDR1 FNHDT, CDR2 SITEND (reference sequence). The CDR3 extends over 12 amino acids. The CDR3 protein is CASSPGQNTLYF. The sequenced part of the CDR3 DNA is TGTGCCAGCAGTCCTGGTCAAAAC.

This clone has just a few counts. Gene names refer to mouse genes. The CDR3 end lies 3 residues beyond the end of the read and is filled in from the germline J gene. The V gene is TRBV13-3, the J gene TRBJ1-6; 12 positions match TRBD1. TRBJ1-6 qualifies as an ORF whose function is uncertain. The CDR3 has 17 amino acids. Germline V gives CDR1 NNHDY, CDR2 SYVADS. Trimming cost V 3 bases and J 0 bases; bases outside gene matches: 1. The CDR3 sequence: CASSGDRGPSYNSPLYF. CDR3 DNA, as far as it was read: TGTGCCAGCAGTGGGGACAGGGGGCCTTCCTATAATTCGCCC.

This clone has just a few counts. Possible read error: a much larger clone is one base away. Any gene name here is a mouse gene name. The read stops 4 residues short of the end of the CDR3; the missing end is completed from the germline J gene. The same CDR3 can be traced to other DNA sequences in this sample. The chain is built from TRBV13-3 and TRBJ1-2, with a weak D call TRBD1 (6 bases). This CDR3 is built from 13 residues. Germline V gene data show CDR1 as NNHDY and CDR2 as SYVADS. V lost 5 bases and J 0 bases, leaving 8 bases between the germline ends. CDR3 amino acids: CASRGHANSDYTF. The DNA read from the CDR3 is TGTGCCAGCAGGGGACATGCAAACTCC.

This clone was observed a handful of times. Gene and germline names: mouse. The missing CDR3 end, 4 residues past where the read stops, is filled in from the germline J gene. The same CDR3 also results from other DNA sequences found in this sample. This rearrangement joins TRBV13-1 to TRBJ2-4; 10 positions agree with TRBD2. This CDR3 region has 16 residues. The V gene's germline CDR1 is NSHNY and CDR2 SYGAGN. Trimming at V came to 3 bases and at J to 0 bases, leaving 4 bases not matched to a gene. Here the CDR3 reads CASSGTGGTSQNTLYF. Partial CDR3 DNA: TGTGCCAGCAGTGGGACTGGGGGTACTAGTCAAAAC.

This clone was counted only a few times. The listed genes are named as in mouse. The read gets to within 4 residues of the CDR3 end, and the germline J gene fills in the rest. The genes are TRBV19 and TRBJ2-2; TRBD2 matches 7 bases. The CDR3 is 15 amino acids. CDR1 is FNHDT, CDR2 SITEND, per germline (reference sequence). The V and J ends lost 4 bases and 1 base, in that order; junction bases with no gene match: 4. Incomplete CDR3 DNA: TGTGCCAGCAGTCTTGGACTGGAAAACACCGGG. It yields the protein CASSLGLENTG. The entire CDR3 protein reads CASSLGLENTGQLYF. The variable domain in full, with the rest retrieved from reference TRBV19 and TRBJ2-2, is GGIITQTPKFLIGQEGQKLTLKCQQNFNHDTMYWYRQDSGKGLRLIYYSITENDLQKGDLSEGYDASREKKSSFSLTVTSAQKNEMAVFLCASSLGLENTGQLYFGEGSKLTVL.

This clone has just a few counts. Gene names denote mouse genes. The read finishes 4 residues shy of the CDR3 end, and the germline J gene is used to complete it. The identical CDR3 is also encoded by other nucleotide sequences in the sample. The V and J genes are TRBV13-2 and TRBJ2-3, with 8 positions matching TRBD2. The CDR3 covers 15 residues. Germline V gene sequence: CDR1 NNHNN, CDR2 SYGAGS (reference sequence). J lost 1 base, V lost 0 bases, and 1 base had no gene match. CDR3 in amino acids: CASGDGGGGAETLYF. The CDR3 DNA, read in part, is TGTGCCAGCGGTGATGGGGGGGGCGGTGCAGAA.

Comments on this clone: Gene names and germline refer to mouse. Coverage ceases 4 residues before the CDR3 finishes, and the germline J gene fills in the end. This rearrangement joins TRBV19 to TRBJ2-2, with 7 bases fitting TRBD1. V shed 6 bases and J 2 bases; nucleotides not matched to a gene: 7. Germline V gene data show CDR1 as FNHDT and CDR2 as SITEND (reference sequence). The CDR3 is 15 amino acids. The sequenced CDR3 bases are TGTGCCAGCACCCCACAGGGGAGGAACACCGGG. Translation gives CASTPQGRNTG. The full CDR3 protein reads CASTPQGRNTGQLYF.

This clone has more than one count but fewer than ten. The genes are named according to mouse. With the read ending 4 residues before the CDR3 end, the germline J gene is used to fill in that end. Other DNA variants within this sample encode the same CDR3. J is TRBJ2-7 and V is TRBV13-3; TRBD2 matches 8 bases. Per germline, CDR1 NNHDY and CDR2 SYVADS. The CDR3 runs to 12 residues. This chain's CDR3 is CASSTGGYEQYF. CDR3 bases read: TGTGCCAGCAGCACTGGGGGATAT.

This clone came up a few times. The gene names here belong to mouse. The read gets to within 4 residues of the CDR3 end, and the germline J gene fills in the rest. The rearrangement joins TRBV13-1 to TRBJ2-5, with TRBD2 identical over 9 bases. Germline CDR1 is NSHNY and CDR2 is SYGAGN. CDR3 size: 15 residues. The CDR3 is CASSDAETGGDTQYF. The sequenced part of the CDR3 DNA is TGTGCCAGCAGTGATGCAGAGACTGGGGGAGAC.

A remark on this clone: Genes and germline are mouse. CDR3 sequence reads: CASSRWGSSYEQYF. The CDR3 bases that were read are TGTGCTAGCAGTAGGTGGGGGAGCTCCTAT. The genes are TRBV17 and TRBJ2-7, with TRBD2 as a possible D gene (6 bases). The CDR3 goes on 4 residues after the read ends, and that part is filled in from the germline J gene. The CDR3 is 14 residues long. Germline CDR1 and CDR2: MNHDT and YYDKIL. Trimming pared 3 bases from V and 0 bases from J, leaving 9 bases between.

About this clone: Genes and germline are mouse. The read falls 4 residues short of the CDR3 end, and the missing part is taken from the germline J gene. V gene TRBV13-1 combines with J gene TRBJ2-7; 8 positions match TRBD1. The germline gives CDR1 NSHNY, CDR2 SYGAGN. The CDR3 is 13 amino acids. The V segment lost 3 bases and the J segment 3 bases; nucleotides outside the gene matches: 2. The sequenced part of the CDR3 DNA is TGTGCCAGCAGTGGGGACAGGATCTAT. As protein: CASSGDRIY. The entire CDR3 is CASSGDRIYEQYF.